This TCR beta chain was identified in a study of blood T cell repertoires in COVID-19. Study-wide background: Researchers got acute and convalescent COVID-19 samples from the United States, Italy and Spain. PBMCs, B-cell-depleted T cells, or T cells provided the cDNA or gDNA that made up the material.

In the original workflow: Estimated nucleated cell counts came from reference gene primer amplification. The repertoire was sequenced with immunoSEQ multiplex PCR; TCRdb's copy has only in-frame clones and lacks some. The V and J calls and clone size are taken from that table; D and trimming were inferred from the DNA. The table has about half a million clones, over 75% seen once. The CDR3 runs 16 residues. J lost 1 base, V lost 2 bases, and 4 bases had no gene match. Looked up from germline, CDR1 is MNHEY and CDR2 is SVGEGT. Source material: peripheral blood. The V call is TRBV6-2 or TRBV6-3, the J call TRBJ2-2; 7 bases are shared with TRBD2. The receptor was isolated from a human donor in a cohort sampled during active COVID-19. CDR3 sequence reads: CASSYKGGGNTGELFF. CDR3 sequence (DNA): TGTGCCAGCAGTTACAAGGGCGGGGGGAACACCGGGGAGCTGTTTTTT.